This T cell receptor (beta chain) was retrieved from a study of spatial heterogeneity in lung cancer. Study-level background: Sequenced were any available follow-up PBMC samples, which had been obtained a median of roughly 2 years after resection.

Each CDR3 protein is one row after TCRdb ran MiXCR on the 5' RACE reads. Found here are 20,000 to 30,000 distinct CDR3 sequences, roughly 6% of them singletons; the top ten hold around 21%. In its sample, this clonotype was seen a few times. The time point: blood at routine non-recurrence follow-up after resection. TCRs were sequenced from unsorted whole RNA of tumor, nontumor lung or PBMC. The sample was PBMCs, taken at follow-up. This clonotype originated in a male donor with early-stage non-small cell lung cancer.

CDR3 coding DNA: TGCGCCAGCAGCCAAGAGTTGGGGACAGGGCTCACAGATACGCAGTATTTT. This encodes CASSQELGTGLTDTQYF. The chain has TRBV4-3 and TRBJ2-3; TRBD1 agrees at 9 bases. Unmatched junction bases numbered 6, after V lost 0 bases and J lost 2 bases. Germline loops: CDR1 LGHNA, CDR2 YSLEER. This CDR3 has 17 residues.